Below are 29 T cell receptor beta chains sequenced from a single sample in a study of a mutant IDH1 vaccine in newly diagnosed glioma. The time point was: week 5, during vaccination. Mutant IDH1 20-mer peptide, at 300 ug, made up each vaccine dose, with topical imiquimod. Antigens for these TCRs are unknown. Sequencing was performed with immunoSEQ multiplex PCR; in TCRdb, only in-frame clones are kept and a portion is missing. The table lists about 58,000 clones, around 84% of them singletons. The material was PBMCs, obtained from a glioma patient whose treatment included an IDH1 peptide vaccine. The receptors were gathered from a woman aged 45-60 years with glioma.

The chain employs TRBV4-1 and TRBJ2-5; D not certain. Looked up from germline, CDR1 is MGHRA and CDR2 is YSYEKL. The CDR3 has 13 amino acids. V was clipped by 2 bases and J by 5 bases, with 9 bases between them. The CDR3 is CASSQTTQETQYF. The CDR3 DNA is TGCGCCAGCAGCCAAACAACCCAGGAGACCCAGTACTTC.

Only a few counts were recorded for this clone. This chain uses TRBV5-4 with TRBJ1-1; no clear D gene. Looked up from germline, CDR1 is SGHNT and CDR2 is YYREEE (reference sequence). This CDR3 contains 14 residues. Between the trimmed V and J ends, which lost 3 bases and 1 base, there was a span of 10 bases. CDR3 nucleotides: TGTGCCAGCAGCTCTGCGAACAGGAACACTGAAGCTTTCTTT. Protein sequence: CASSSANRNTEAFF.

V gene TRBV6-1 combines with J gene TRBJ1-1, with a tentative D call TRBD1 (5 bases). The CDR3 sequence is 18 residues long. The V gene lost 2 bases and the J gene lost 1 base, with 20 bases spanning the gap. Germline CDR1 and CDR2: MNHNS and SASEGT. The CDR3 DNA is TGTGCCAGCAGTGAATGGTCTCCGGGGGAATTAGCGAACACTGAAGCTTTCTTT. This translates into CASSEWSPGELANTEAFF.

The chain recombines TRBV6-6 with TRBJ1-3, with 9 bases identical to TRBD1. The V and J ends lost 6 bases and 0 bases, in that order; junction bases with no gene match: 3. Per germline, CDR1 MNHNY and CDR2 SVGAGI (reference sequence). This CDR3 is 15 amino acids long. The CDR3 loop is CASSRDRVSGNTIYF. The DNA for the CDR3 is TGTGCCAGCAGCCGGGACAGGGTCTCTGGAAACACCATATATTTT.

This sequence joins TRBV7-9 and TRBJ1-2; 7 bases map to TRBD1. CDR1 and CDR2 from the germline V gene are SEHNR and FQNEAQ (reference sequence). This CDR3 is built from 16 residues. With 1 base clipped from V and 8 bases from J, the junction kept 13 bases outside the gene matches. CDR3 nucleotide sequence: TGTGCCAGCAGCTTAGTGGGGGGACAGATTATCTCGGGCTACACCTTC. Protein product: CASSLVGGQIISGYTF.

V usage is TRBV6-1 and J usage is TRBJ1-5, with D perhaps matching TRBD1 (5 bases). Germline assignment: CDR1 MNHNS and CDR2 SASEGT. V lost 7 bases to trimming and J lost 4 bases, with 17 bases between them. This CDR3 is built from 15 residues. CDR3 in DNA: TGTGCCAGCAAGTGGGGACTTCCCCAAAATCAGCCCCAGCATTTT. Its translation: CASKWGLPQNQPQHF.

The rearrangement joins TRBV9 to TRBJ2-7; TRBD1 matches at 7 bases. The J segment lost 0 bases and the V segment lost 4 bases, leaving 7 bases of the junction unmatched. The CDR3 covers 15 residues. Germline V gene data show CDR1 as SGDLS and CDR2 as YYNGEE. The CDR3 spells CASSTGTVSSYEQYF. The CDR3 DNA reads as TGTGCCAGCAGCACCGGGACAGTATCCTCCTACGAGCAGTACTTC.

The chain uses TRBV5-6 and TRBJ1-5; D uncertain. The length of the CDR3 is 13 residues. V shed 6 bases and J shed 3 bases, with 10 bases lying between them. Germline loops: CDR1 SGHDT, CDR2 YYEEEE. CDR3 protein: CASNGRLNQPQHF. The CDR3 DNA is TGTGCCAGCAATGGACGGCTCAATCAGCCCCAGCATTTT.

Written as DNA, the CDR3 is TGTGCCAGCAGCCTTCGACAGCGCTACGAGCAGTACTTC. This codes for CASSLRQRYEQYF. The chain combines TRBV2 with TRBJ2-7, with D possibly matching TRBD1 (5 bases). The germline V and J ends were trimmed by 6 bases and 3 bases, with 12 bases remaining between them. The germline CDR1 and CDR2 sequences are SNHLY and FYNNEI. The CDR3 spans 13 residues.

The CDR3 coding sequence is TGTGCCAGCAGTTCCCCTCGCAGGGGGAAGCCCCAGCATTTT. This encodes CASSSPRRGKPQHF. The V call is TRBV28, the J call TRBJ1-5, with 7 bases lining up with TRBD1. Germline CDR1 is MDHEN and CDR2 is SYDVKM. The CDR3 has 14 amino acids. The junction had 8 bases not matched to a gene; V was cut back by 4 bases and J by 8 bases.

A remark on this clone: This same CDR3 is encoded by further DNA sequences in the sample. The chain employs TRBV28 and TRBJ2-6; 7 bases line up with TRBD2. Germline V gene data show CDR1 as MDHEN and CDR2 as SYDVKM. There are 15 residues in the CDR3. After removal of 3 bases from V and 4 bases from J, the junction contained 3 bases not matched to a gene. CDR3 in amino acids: CASSLGGAGANVLTF. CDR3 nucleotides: TGTGCCAGCAGTTTGGGAGGGGCCGGGGCCAACGTCCTGACTTTC.

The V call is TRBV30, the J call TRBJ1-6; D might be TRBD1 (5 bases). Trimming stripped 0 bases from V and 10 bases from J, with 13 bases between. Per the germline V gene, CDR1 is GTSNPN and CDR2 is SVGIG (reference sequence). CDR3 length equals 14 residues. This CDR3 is CAWSVSGSGSPLHF. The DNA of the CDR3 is TGTGCCTGGAGTGTATCAGGGAGTGGATCACCCCTCCACTTT.

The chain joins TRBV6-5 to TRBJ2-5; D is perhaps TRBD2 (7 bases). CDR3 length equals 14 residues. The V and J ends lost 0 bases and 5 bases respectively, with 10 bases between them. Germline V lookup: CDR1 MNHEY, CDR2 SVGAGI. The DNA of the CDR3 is TGTGCCAGCAGTTACTCTGGCGGGGGCGAGACCCAGTACTTC. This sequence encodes CASSYSGGGETQYF.

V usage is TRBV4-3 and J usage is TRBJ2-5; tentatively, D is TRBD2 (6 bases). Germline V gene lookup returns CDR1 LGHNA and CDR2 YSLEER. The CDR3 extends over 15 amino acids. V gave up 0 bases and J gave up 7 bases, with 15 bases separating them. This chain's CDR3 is CASSQDRNSGVTQYF. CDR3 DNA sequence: TGCGCCAGCAGCCAAGATCGTAATAGCGGCGTGACCCAGTACTTC.

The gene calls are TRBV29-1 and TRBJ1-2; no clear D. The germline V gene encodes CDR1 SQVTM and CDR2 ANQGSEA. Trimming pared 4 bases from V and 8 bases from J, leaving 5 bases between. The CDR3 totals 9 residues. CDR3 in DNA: TGCAGCGTTGTGGAAGGCTACACCTTC. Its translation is CSVVEGYTF.

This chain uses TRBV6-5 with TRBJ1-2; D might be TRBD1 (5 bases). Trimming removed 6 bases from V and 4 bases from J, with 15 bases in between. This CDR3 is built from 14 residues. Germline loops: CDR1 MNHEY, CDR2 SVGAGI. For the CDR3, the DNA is TGTGCCAGCAGCCCCTTGACCGGGGGCTATGGCTACACCTTC. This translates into CASSPLTGGYGYTF.

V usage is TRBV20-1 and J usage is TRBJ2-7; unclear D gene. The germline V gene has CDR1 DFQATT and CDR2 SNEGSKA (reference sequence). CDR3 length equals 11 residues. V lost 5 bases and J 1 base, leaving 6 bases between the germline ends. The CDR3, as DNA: TGCAGTGCTGCCCGGTCCTACGAGCAGTACTTC. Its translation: CSAARSYEQYF.

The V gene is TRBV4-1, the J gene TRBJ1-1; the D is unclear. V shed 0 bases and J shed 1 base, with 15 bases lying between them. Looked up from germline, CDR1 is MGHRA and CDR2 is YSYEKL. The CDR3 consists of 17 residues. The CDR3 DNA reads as TGCGCCAGCAGCCAAGAGGGGAAGGGTGAGTCGAACACTGAAGCTTTCTTT. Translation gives CASSQEGKGESNTEAFF.

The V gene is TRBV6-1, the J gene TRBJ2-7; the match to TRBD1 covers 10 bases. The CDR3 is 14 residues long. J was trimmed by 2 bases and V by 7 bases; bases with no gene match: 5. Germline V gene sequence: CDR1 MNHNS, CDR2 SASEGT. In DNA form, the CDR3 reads TGTGCCAGCACCCCGGGACAGGGGACCTACGAGCAGTACTTC. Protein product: CASTPGQGTYEQYF.

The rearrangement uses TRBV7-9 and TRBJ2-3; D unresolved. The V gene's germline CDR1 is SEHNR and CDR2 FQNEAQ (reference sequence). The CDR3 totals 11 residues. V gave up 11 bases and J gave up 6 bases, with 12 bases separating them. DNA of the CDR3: TGTGCCGGTTTGATCGCCGATACGCAGTATTTT. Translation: CAGLIADTQYF.

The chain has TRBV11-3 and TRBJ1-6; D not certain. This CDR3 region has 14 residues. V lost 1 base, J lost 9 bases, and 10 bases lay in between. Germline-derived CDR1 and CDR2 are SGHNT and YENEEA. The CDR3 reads CASSLGIGGSPLHF. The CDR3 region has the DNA TGTGCCAGCAGCTTAGGGATCGGCGGTTCACCCCTCCACTTT.

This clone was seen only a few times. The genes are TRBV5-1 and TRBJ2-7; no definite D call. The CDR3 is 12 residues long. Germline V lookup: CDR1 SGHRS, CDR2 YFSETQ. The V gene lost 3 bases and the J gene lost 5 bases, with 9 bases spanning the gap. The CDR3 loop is CASSSGRHEQYF. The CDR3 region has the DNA TGCGCCAGCAGCTCTGGACGTCACGAGCAGTACTTC.

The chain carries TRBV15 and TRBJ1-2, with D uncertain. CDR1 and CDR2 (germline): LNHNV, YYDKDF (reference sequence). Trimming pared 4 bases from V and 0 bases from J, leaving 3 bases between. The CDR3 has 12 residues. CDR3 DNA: TGTGCCACCAGCAACCCTAACTATGGCTACACCTTC. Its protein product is CATSNPNYGYTF.

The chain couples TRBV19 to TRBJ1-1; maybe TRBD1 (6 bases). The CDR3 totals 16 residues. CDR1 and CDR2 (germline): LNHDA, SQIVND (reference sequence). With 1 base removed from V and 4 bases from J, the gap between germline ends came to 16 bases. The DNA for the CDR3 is TGTGCCAGTAGTATAGCGGGGGGCGCCAGGAGCACTGAAGCTTTCTTT. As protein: CASSIAGGARSTEAFF.

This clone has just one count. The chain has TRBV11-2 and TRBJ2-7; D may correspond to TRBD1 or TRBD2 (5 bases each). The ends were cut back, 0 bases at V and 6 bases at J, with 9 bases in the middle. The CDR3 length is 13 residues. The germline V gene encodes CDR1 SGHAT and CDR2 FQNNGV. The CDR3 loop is CASSLDLGGEQYF. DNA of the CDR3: TGTGCCAGCAGCTTAGATCTTGGGGGCGAGCAGTACTTC.

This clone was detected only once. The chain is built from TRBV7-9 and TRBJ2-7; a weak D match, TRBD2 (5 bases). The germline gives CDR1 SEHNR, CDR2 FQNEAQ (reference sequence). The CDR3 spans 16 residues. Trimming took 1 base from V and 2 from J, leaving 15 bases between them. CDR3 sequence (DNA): TGTGCCAGCAGCTTAGGGGGTCGGGGTTCGGCCTACGAGCAGTACTTC. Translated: CASSLGGRGSAYEQYF.

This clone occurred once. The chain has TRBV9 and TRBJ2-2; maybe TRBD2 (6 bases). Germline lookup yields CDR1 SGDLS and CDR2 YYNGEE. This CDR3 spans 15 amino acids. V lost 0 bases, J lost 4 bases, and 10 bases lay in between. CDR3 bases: TGTGCCAGCAGCGTAGAGGGACTCGGCACCGGGGAGCTGTTTTTT. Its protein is CASSVEGLGTGELFF.

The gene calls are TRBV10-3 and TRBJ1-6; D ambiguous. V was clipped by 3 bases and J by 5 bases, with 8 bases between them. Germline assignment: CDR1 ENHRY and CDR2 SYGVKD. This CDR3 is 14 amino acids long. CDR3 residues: CAISERMNNSPLHF. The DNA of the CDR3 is TGTGCCATCAGTGAAAGGATGAATAATTCACCCCTCCACTTT.

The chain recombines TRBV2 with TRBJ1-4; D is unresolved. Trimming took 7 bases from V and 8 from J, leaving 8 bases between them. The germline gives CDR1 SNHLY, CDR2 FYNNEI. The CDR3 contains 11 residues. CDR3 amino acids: CASKAAEKLFF. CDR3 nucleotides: TGTGCCAGCAAGGCGGCGGAAAAACTGTTTTTT.